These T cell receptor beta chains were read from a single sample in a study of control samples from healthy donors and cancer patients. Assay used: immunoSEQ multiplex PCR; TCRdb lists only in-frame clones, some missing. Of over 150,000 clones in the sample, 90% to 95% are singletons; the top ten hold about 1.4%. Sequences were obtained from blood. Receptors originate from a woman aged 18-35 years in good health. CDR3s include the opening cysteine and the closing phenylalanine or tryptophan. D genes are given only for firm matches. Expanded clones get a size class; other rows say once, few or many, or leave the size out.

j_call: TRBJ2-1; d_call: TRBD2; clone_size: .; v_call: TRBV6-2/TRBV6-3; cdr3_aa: CASSISTSGRQSYNEQFF; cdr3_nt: TGTGCCAGCAGCATAAGTACTAGCGGGAGGCAGTCCTACAATGAGCAGTTCTTC
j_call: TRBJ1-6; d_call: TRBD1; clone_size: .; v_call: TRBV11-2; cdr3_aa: CASSLTGRNNSPLHF; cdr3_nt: TGTGCCAGCAGCTTGACAGGGAGGAATAATTCACCCCTCCACTTT
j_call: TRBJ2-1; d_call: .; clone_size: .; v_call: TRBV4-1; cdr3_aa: CASSHVLAPRANEQFF; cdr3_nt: TGCGCCAGCAGCCATGTACTAGCCCCTAGGGCCAATGAGCAGTTCTTC
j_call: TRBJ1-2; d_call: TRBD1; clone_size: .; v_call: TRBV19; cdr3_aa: CASHDMTGWRYTF; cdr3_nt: TGTGCCAGTCACGACATGACAGGGTGGAGGTACACCTTC
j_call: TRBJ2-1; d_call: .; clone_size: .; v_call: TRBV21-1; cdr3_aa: CASSKGRHYNEQFF; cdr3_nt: TGTGCCAGCAGCAAAGGGCGGCACTACAATGAGCAGTTCTTC
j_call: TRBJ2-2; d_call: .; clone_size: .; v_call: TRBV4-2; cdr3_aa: CASSREGRSNTGELFF; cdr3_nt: TGTGCCAGCAGCCGAGAGGGACGATCGAACACCGGGGAGCTGTTTTTT
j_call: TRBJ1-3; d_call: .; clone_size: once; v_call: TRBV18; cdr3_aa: CASSPADNLRNTIYF; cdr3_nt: TGTGCCAGCTCACCAGCGGACAATCTTAGAAACACCATATATTTT
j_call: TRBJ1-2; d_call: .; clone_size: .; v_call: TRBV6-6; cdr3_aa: CASSYSGGATGYGYTF; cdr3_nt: TGTGCCAGCAGTTACTCTGGGGGCGCGACGGGCTATGGCTACACCTTC
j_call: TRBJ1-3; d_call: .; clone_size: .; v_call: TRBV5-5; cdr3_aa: CASSLVPGRLGNTIYF; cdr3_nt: TGTGCCAGCAGCTTGGTACCCGGGAGACTTGGAAACACCATATATTTT
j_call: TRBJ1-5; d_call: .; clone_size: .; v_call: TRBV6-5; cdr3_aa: CASSRERGQPQHF; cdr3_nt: TGTGCCAGCAGCCGAGAGAGGGGTCAGCCCCAGCATTTT
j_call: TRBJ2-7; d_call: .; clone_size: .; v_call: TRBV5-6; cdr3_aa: CASSWAGAEQYF; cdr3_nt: TGTGCCAGCAGCTGGGCAGGGGCCGAGCAGTACTTC
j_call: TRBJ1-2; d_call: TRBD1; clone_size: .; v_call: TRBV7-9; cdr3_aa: CASSERGQADGYTF; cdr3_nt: TGTGCCAGCAGCGAAAGGGGGCAGGCGGATGGCTACACCTTC
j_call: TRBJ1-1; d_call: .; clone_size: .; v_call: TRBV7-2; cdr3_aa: CASRSEFEGREAFF; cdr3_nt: TGTGCCAGCAGGTCCGAGTTTGAAGGCCGTGAAGCTTTCTTT
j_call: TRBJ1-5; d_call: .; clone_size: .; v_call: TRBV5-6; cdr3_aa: CASSLGSRAGKGNQPQHF; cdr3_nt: TGTGCCAGCAGCTTGGGCTCCAGGGCGGGTAAAGGCAATCAGCCCCAGCATTTT
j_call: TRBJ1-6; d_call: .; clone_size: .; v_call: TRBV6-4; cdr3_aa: CASRGQINSPLHF; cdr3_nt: TGTGCCAGCAGAGGACAGATTAATTCACCCCTCCACTTT
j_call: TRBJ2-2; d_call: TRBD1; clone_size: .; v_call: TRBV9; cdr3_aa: CASSVGRQGNTGELFF; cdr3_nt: TGTGCCAGCAGCGTAGGCCGACAGGGAAACACCGGGGAGCTGTTTTTT
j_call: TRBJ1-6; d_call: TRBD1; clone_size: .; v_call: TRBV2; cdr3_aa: CASSETGQGNSPLHF; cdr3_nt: TGTGCCAGCAGTGAAACGGGACAGGGGAATTCACCCCTCCACTTT
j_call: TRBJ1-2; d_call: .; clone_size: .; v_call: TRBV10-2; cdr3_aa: CATRPWTENTGYTF; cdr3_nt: TGCGCCACCCGGCCTTGGACAGAAAATACTGGCTACACCTTC
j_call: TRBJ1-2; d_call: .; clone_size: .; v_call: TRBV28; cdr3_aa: CASSGAPPRIYGYTF; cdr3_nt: TGTGCCAGCAGTGGGGCGCCCCCTAGGATTTATGGCTACACCTTC
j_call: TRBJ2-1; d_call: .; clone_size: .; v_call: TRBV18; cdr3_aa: CASSRASYNEQFF; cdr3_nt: TGTGCCAGCTCACGGGCCAGTTACAATGAGCAGTTCTTC
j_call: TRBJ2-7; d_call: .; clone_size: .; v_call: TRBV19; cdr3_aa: CAPHYEQYF; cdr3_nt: TGTGCCCCCCATTACGAGCAGTACTTC
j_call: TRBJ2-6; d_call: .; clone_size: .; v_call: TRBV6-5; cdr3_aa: CASSRTAGANVLTF; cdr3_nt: TGTGCCAGCAGCCGGACAGCTGGGGCCAACGTCCTGACTTTC
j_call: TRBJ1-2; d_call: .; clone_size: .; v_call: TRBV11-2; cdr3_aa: CASSPNRAYGYTF; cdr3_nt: TGTGCCAGCAGCCCAAATCGTGCCTATGGCTACACCTTC
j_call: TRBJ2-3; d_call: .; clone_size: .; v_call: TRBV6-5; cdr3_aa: CASRFTDTQYF; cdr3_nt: TGTGCCAGCCGTTTCACAGATACGCAGTATTTT
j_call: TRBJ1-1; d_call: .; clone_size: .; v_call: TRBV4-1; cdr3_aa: CASSQDGVISFF; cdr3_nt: TGCGCCAGCAGCCAAGATGGGGTGATTTCTTTCTTT
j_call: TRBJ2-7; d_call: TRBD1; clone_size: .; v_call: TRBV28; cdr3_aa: CASSLRGQDIAGYEQYF; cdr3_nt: TGTGCCAGCAGTTTGCGTGGACAGGATATTGCAGGGTACGAGCAGTACTTC
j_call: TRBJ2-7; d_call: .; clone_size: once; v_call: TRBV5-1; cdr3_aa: CASSQSTGLYEQYF; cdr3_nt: TGCGCCAGCAGCCAATCCACCGGGCTTTACGAGCAGTACTTC
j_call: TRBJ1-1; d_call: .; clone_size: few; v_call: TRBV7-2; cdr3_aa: CASSLAFRTANTEAFF; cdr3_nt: TGTGCCAGCAGCTTAGCGTTTCGGACAGCGAACACTGAAGCTTTCTTT
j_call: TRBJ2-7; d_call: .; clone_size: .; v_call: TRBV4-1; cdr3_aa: CASSQALEGEQYF; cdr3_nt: TGCGCCAGCAGCCAAGCCCTCGAGGGCGAGCAGTACTTC
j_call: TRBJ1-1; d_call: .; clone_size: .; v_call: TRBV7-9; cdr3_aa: CASSRNPIIEAFF; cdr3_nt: TGTGCCAGCAGCCGCAATCCGATTATTGAAGCTTTCTTT
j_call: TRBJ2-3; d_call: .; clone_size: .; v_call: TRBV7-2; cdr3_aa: CASSFVLTDTQYF; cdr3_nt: TGTGCCAGCAGCTTTGTCTTAACAGATACGCAGTATTTT
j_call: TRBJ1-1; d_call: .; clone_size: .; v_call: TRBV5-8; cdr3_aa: CASHPPGRNTEAFF; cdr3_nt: TGTGCCAGCCACCCTCCCGGACGGAACACTGAAGCTTTCTTT
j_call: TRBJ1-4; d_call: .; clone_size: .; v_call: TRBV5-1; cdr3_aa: CASSLEGNEKLFF; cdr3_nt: TGCGCCAGCAGCTTGGAAGGGAACGAAAAACTGTTTTTT
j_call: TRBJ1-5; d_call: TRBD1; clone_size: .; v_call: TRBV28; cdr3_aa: CASRAGQGGQPQHF; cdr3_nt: TGTGCCAGCAGAGCCGGACAGGGTGGCCAGCCCCAGCATTTT